The 12 T cell receptor beta chains given below trace back to one sample, sequenced in a study of OX40 agonist ivuxolimab in advanced cancers. Generated by immunoSEQ multiplex PCR, the TCRdb table keeps only in-frame clones and is missing some. The sample contains fewer than 55,000 clones, more than 75% of which appear only once. The sample in question was CD4+ or CD8+ T cells sorted from blood, obtained in a trial of the OX40 agonist ivuxolimab. The receptors stem from an adult with an advanced solid tumor such as melanoma, head and neck, liver or kidney cancer.

The chain is built from TRBV4-1 and TRBJ1-2, with 7 bases matching TRBD1. The length of the CDR3 is 15 residues. Trimming removed 4 bases from V and 5 bases from J; junction bases left unmatched: 10. CDR1 and CDR2 (germline): MGHRA, YSYEKL. The CDR3 DNA is TGCGCCAGCAGCCCGCGGGACAGCGTATATTATGGCTACACCTTC. Its protein is CASSPRDSVYYGYTF.

The gene calls are TRBV19 and TRBJ2-3; a possible D gene is TRBD2 (6 bases). The CDR3 consists of 12 residues. Trimming took off 9 bases at V and 6 bases at J, with 13 bases between the two ends. Germline V gene data show CDR1 as LNHDA and CDR2 as SQIVND (reference sequence). The CDR3 loop reads CASRQAGDTQYF. In nucleotides, the CDR3 is TGTGCCAGCAGACAAGCGGGCGATACGCAGTATTTT.

J is TRBJ1-1 and V is TRBV18; a weak D match, TRBD1 (6 bases). Trimming pared 1 base from V and 4 bases from J, leaving 19 bases between. CDR1 is KGHSH, CDR2 LQKENI, per germline. The CDR3 extends over 17 amino acids. The CDR3 region has the DNA TGTGCCAGCTCACCACGTATGCAGGGGAAGAGGGGCACTGAAGCTTTCTTT. Translating it yields CASSPRMQGKRGTEAFF.

The rearrangement joins TRBV5-6 to TRBJ1-1; D is unclear. This CDR3 region has 11 residues. V shed 5 bases and J shed 5 bases, with 7 bases lying between them. Germline assignment: CDR1 SGHDT and CDR2 YYEEEE. DNA for the CDR3: TGTGCCAGCAGGGGCGGAACTGAAGCTTTCTTT. It encodes CASRGGTEAFF.

This clone has a handful of counts. The V and J genes are TRBV27 and TRBJ2-2; 8 bases map to TRBD1. V was clipped by 6 bases and J by 4 bases; unmatched bases: 7. Germline values: CDR1 MNHEY, CDR2 SMNVEV (reference sequence). This CDR3 contains 15 residues. CDR3 nucleotide sequence: TGTGCCAGCAGCCGTGACAGGGGCGCCACCGGGGAGCTGTTTTTT. Encoded protein: CASSRDRGATGELFF.

The chain has TRBV6-6 and TRBJ2-1, with 8 nucleotides matching TRBD1. This CDR3 is built from 14 residues. CDR1 and CDR2 (germline): MNHNY, SVGAGI (reference sequence). V shed 5 bases, J shed 6 bases, and the junction held 6 bases outside the gene matches. Written as DNA, the CDR3 is TGTGCCAGCAGTCGGACAGGGAACGGCAATGAGCAGTTCTTC. This encodes CASSRTGNGNEQFF.

The chain links TRBV28 to TRBJ1-6; D gene ambiguous. CDR3 length equals 16 residues. The V and J ends lost 4 bases and 5 bases respectively, with 15 bases between them. CDR1 is MDHEN and CDR2 is SYDVKM in the germline V gene. The CDR3 DNA reads as TGTGCCAGCAGTTCCTCCGACGGGGTGGATAATTCACCCCTCCACTTT. Translated: CASSSSDGVDNSPLHF.

V is TRBV5-6 and J is TRBJ1-1, with D uncertain. This CDR3 has 17 amino acids. Trimming left V 4 bases short and J 0 bases short, with 19 bases between. Germline loops: CDR1 SGHDT, CDR2 YYEEEE. CDR3 coding DNA: TGTGCCAGCAGCCGTTTGCTACGACACGCTATGAACACTGAAGCTTTCTTT. Translating gives CASSRLLRHAMNTEAFF.

The V gene is TRBV5-6, the J gene TRBJ1-3; no definite D call. The CDR3 extends over 17 amino acids. Germline values: CDR1 SGHDT, CDR2 YYEEEE. Trimming cost V 0 bases and J 0 bases, with 13 bases left between them. The CDR3 nucleotides read TGTGCCAGCAGCTTGGCTAGGGCAGGCCGCTCTGGAAACACCATATATTTT. Its translation is CASSLARAGRSGNTIYF.

The chain is built from TRBV19 and TRBJ2-2; D not certain. The CDR3 runs 14 residues. CDR1 is LNHDA and CDR2 is SQIVND in the germline V gene (reference sequence). Trimming shortened V by 2 bases and J by 2 bases, and 6 bases separated the two germline ends. The CDR3 loop is CASSILSNTGELFF. CDR3 coding DNA: TGTGCCAGTAGTATACTTAGCAACACCGGGGAGCTGTTTTTT.

The chain recombines TRBV28 with TRBJ2-7; 8 bases agree with TRBD1. Trimming at V came to 6 bases and at J to 1 base, leaving 5 bases not matched to a gene. Germline lookup yields CDR1 MDHEN and CDR2 SYDVKM. The CDR3 is 14 amino acids. The DNA for the CDR3 is TGTGCCAGCAGCATCGACAGGGGATCCTACGAGCAGTACTTC. It encodes CASSIDRGSYEQYF. Combining the CDR3 with reference TRBV28 and TRBJ2-7 gives the whole variable domain DVKVTQSSRYLVKRTGEKVFLECVQDMDHENMFWYRQDPGLGLRLIYFSYDVKMKEKGDIPEGYSVSREKKERFSLILESASTNQTSMYLCASSIDRGSYEQYFGPGTRLTVT.

This chain connects TRBV19 to TRBJ1-6, with D unresolved. The CDR3 covers 15 residues. Germline CDR1 reads LNHDA; CDR2 reads SQIVND (reference sequence). V shed 6 bases and J shed 7 bases, with 16 bases lying between them. The CDR3 sequence is CASRVAPNTNSPLHF. In nucleotides, the CDR3 is TGTGCCAGTAGAGTAGCCCCGAACACGAATTCACCCCTCCACTTT.